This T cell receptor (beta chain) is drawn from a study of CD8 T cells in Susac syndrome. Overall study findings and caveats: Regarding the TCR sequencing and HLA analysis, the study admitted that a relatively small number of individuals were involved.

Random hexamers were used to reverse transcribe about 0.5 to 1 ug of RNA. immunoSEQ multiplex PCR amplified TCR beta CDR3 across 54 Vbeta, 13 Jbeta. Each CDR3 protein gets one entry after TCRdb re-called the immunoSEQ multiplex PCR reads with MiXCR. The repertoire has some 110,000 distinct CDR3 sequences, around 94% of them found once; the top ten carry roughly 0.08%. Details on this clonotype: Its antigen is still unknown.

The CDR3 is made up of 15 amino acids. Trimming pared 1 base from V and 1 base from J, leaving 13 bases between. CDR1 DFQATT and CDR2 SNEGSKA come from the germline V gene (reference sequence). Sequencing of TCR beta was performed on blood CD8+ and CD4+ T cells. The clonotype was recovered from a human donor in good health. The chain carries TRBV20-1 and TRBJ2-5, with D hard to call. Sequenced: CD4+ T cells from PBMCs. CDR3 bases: TGCAGTGCTAGAGTTCTAGTCGAACCCCAAGAGACCCAGTACTTC. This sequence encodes CSARVLVEPQETQYF.